This TCR beta chain was retrieved from a study of shared clonotypes between healthy human individuals. The study's findings and limits: Non-shared clonotypes showed lower generation probabilities than clonotypes common to all four donors.

Germline values: CDR1 DFQATT, CDR2 SNEGSKA (reference sequence). With 5 bases removed from V and 3 bases from J, the gap between germline ends came to 3 bases. The CDR3 is made up of 10 amino acids. A word on this clone: Antigen: not known. The sample has other DNA sequences that encode this CDR3 too.

Profiling relied on immunoSEQ multiplex PCR, and the TCRdb table lists in-frame clones only, not all of them. The sample includes approximately 1.5 million clones, under 99% seen only once; the top ten take 0.4% to 0.45%. This clonotype was sampled from a man aged 30 to 45 in good health. V is TRBV20-1 and J is TRBJ2-3, with D uncertain. Sequenced: naive CD4+ T cells sorted from blood. Described subset: CD45RA+ positively selected. The CDR3 DNA reads as TGCAGTGCTTTTACAGATACGCAGTATTTT. Translated: CSAFTDTQYF.